This passage covers 4 T cell receptor beta chains from one sample sequenced in a study of beta chain features in type 1 diabetes. The whole isolated RNA underwent reverse transcription, so sequencing captured expressed TCRB transcripts. The assay was immunoSEQ multiplex PCR, and TCRdb's table has in-frame clones only and misses some. The sample records under 150,000 clones, 6% to 7.5% being singletons. The source material was central memory CD4+ T cells from blood. The receptors originated from a woman aged 25 to 45 in good health.

This chain links TRBV5-1 with TRBJ2-3, with 8 bases identical to TRBD2. The germline V gene has CDR1 SGHRS and CDR2 YFSETQ. The length of the CDR3 is 15 residues. The V gene end was trimmed by 2 bases and the J gene end by 5 bases; junction bases not matched to a gene: 7. This CDR3 reads CASSFGGGRKDTQYF. The CDR3, as DNA: TGCGCCAGCAGCTTCGGCGGGGGGCGCAAAGATACGCAGTATTTT.

The V call is TRBV7-3, the J call TRBJ2-2, with 8 positions matching TRBD2. Trimming at V came to 5 bases and at J to 2 bases, leaving 7 bases not matched to a gene. From germline, CDR1 is SGHTA and CDR2 FQGTGA. The CDR3 is 16 amino acids. The CDR3 sequence is CASSLAGGGNTGELFF. Written as DNA, the CDR3 is TGTGCCAGCAGCCTCGCCGGGGGGGGAAACACCGGGGAGCTGTTTTTT.

The chain is built from TRBV4-3 and TRBJ2-5; 8 bases are shared with TRBD1. The J segment lost 5 bases and the V segment lost 8 bases, leaving 10 bases of the junction unmatched. Germline values: CDR1 LGHNA, CDR2 YSLEER. The CDR3 covers 14 residues. The CDR3 region has the DNA TGCGCCAGCGGCGGAACAGGGGGGCGGGAGACCCAGTACTTC. Protein product: CASGGTGGRETQYF.

This clone was seen many times. DNA of the CDR3: TGCGCCAGCAGCCAAGCCGTTCCGGGACAGTTCCTCTCTGGGGCCAACGTCCTGACTTTC. Its translation is CASSQAVPGQFLSGANVLTF. The V and J genes are TRBV4-3 and TRBJ2-6, with 7 bases aligning to TRBD1. With V trimmed by 1 base and J by 0 bases, 12 bases remained unmatched. The CDR3 loop spans 20 amino acids. From germline, CDR1 is LGHNA and CDR2 YSLEER.